The 22 T cell receptor beta chains below come from one sample, sequenced in a study of CD8 T cells in Susac syndrome. An input of about 0.5 to 1 ug of RNA was subjected to reverse transcription using random hexamers. Each CDR3 protein gets one entry after TCRdb re-called the immunoSEQ multiplex PCR reads with MiXCR. The sample holds about 300,000 distinct CDR3 sequences; about 90% are singletons and the top ten take roughly 0.07%. The sample was CD4+ T cells from PBMCs. The origin of the receptors is a human donor with multiple sclerosis.

The chain uses TRBV14 and TRBJ2-5, with a weak D call TRBD2 (5 bases). There are 15 residues in the CDR3. Germline lookup yields CDR1 SGHDN and CDR2 FVKESK. V was trimmed by 2 bases and J by 5 bases, leaving 15 bases between them. The CDR3 bases are TGTGCCAGCAGCCAACTCCTAGGGTCGGGGGAGACCCAGTACTTC. Translating it yields CASSQLLGSGETQYF.

This chain uses TRBV2 with TRBJ1-5; D remains ambiguous. This CDR3 is built from 14 residues. Trimming removed 7 bases from V and 5 bases from J, with 15 bases in between. Germline V gene data show CDR1 as SNHLY and CDR2 as FYNNEI. The CDR3 DNA is TGTGCCAGCAAGGCACCCCGCGGGGATCAGCCCCAGCATTTT. As protein: CASKAPRGDQPQHF.

This clonotype occurred once. The J gene is TRBJ2-1, the V gene TRBV6-2 or TRBV6-3; D perhaps matches TRBD2 (5 bases). The CDR3 contains 14 residues. Trimming removed 5 bases at V and 10 bases at J, with 18 bases between. CDR1 and CDR2 from the germline V gene are MNHEY and SVGEGT. The DNA of the CDR3 is TGTGCCAGCAGTCCAGCGCCGAGGGAAACCGAGCAGTTCTTC. Its protein is CASSPAPRETEQFF.

The rearrangement uses TRBV27 and TRBJ1-1, with D possibly TRBD1 on 6 matching bases. This CDR3 is 16 amino acids long. Germline V gene sequence: CDR1 MNHEY, CDR2 SMNVEV (reference sequence). Trimming took 0 bases from V and 3 from J, leaving 14 bases between them. In nucleotides, the CDR3 is TGTGCCAGCAGTTTATCTCGGGGGCTCGAGGACACTGAAGCTTTCTTT. It encodes CASSLSRGLEDTEAFF.

The rearrangement uses TRBV24-1 and TRBJ2-6; D not resolved. The CDR3 loop spans 16 amino acids. The V end was cut by 3 bases, the J end by 0 bases, with 8 bases between. CDR1 is KGHDR and CDR2 is SFDVKD in the germline V gene. Here the CDR3 DNA reads TGTGCCACCAGTGATGCCCGGCCCTCTGGGGCCAACGTCCTGACTTTC. Protein product: CATSDARPSGANVLTF.

The chain couples TRBV10-3 to TRBJ1-1; TRBD1 aligns across 9 bases. Per germline, CDR1 ENHRY and CDR2 SYGVKD. Losses at the gene ends were 10 bases for V and 4 bases for J; bases not matched to a gene: 13. This CDR3 is built from 15 residues. CDR3 sequence: CATTPTQGARTEAFF. The CDR3 DNA reads TGTGCCACCACGCCGACACAGGGGGCCCGCACTGAAGCTTTCTTT.

This rearrangement joins TRBV2 to TRBJ1-2; TRBD1 is a possible D gene (6 bases). Trimming stripped 4 bases from V and 4 bases from J, with 7 bases between. The CDR3 extends over 12 amino acids. Germline V lookup: CDR1 SNHLY, CDR2 FYNNEI. CDR3 amino acids: CASSGQAYGYTF. Here the CDR3 DNA reads TGTGCCAGCAGTGGACAGGCCTATGGCTACACCTTC. Full variable domain (missing parts from reference TRBV2 and TRBJ1-2): EPEVTQTPSHQVTQMGQEVILRCVPISNHLYFYWYRQILGQKVEFLVSFYNNEISEKSEIFDDQFSVERPDGSNFTLKIRSTKLEDSAMYFCASSGQAYGYTFGSGTRLTVV.

The chain joins TRBV20-1 to TRBJ2-7, with 7 bases matching TRBD2. The CDR3 sequence is 14 residues long. CDR1 DFQATT and CDR2 SNEGSKA come from the germline V gene (reference sequence). J gave up 3 bases and V 3 bases, and 8 bases lay outside the gene matches. CDR3 nucleotides: TGCAGTGCTAGCCCCTCCGGGGGGAACTACGAGCAGTACTTC. It encodes CSASPSGGNYEQYF.

This clonotype was seen a single time. The rearrangement joins TRBV7-2 to TRBJ2-3, with 13 nucleotides matching TRBD2. This CDR3 is 17 amino acids long. CDR1 and CDR2 (germline): SGHTA, FQGNSA. V was clipped by 3 bases and J by 10 bases; unmatched bases: 13. The CDR3 is CASSLAWRTSGSGAQYF. CDR3 coding DNA: TGTGCCAGCAGCTTGGCTTGGCGGACTAGCGGGAGCGGGGCGCAGTATTTT.

There are a few counts of this clonotype. V and J are TRBV5-4 and TRBJ2-7, with 12 nucleotides matching TRBD2. The V segment lost 0 bases and the J segment 4 bases; nucleotides outside the gene matches: 5. Looked up from germline, CDR1 is SGHNT and CDR2 is YYREEE (reference sequence). The CDR3 length is 16 residues. CDR3 sequence: CASSLDYGLAGYEQYF. In nucleotides, the CDR3 is TGTGCCAGCAGCTTGGACTATGGACTAGCGGGGTACGAGCAGTACTTC.

The chain is built from TRBV6-6 and TRBJ1-1; D is possibly TRBD1 (5 bases). The germline V gene encodes CDR1 MNHNY and CDR2 SVGAGI (reference sequence). V shed 6 bases and J shed 6 bases, with 14 bases lying between them. The CDR3 extends over 13 amino acids. The CDR3 nucleotides are TGTGCCAGCAGCCTCGACCAGGGAGCTGAAGCTTTCTTT. The encoded protein is CASSLDQGAEAFF.

The chain is built from TRBV7-2 and TRBJ2-5; perhaps TRBD2 as D (5 bases). The germline V gene encodes CDR1 SGHTA and CDR2 FQGNSA. V was shortened by 2 bases and J by 4 bases, with 14 bases between the two germline ends. This CDR3 is built from 15 residues. CDR3 nucleotides: TGTGCCAGCAGCTTATGGGCTAGCTTGTCAGAGACCCAGTACTTC. Its translation is CASSLWASLSETQYF.

The chain couples TRBV7-2 to TRBJ1-3, with D maybe TRBD1 (5 bases). Trimming left V 4 bases short and J 0 bases short, with 22 bases between. This CDR3 has 19 residues. CDR1 and CDR2 from the germline V gene are SGHTA and FQGNSA. The CDR3 is CASSSNGAGTPHSGNTIYF. CDR3 DNA sequence: TGTGCCAGCAGCTCGAATGGGGCAGGCACTCCCCACTCTGGAAACACCATATATTTT. The full variable domain, its missing parts supplied by reference TRBV7-2 and TRBJ1-3, is GAGVSQSPSNKVTEKGKDVELRCDPISGHTALYWYRQSLGQGLEFLIYFQGNSAPDKSGLPSDRFSAERTGGSVSTLTIQRTQQEDSAVYLCASSSNGAGTPHSGNTIYFGEGSWLTVV.

This chain links TRBV7-9 with TRBJ1-6, with D possibly matching TRBD1 (6 bases). The germline V gene has CDR1 SEHNR and CDR2 FQNEAQ (reference sequence). Between the trimmed V and J ends, which lost 5 bases and 10 bases, there was a span of 15 bases. This CDR3 region has 14 residues. The CDR3 sequence is CASSPRGGNSPLHF. The CDR3 DNA follows: TGTGCCAGCAGCCCCAGGGGAGGTAACTCACCCCTCCACTTT.

V is TRBV20-1 and J is TRBJ2-1; TRBD2 matches 11 bases. There are 14 residues in the CDR3. Per the germline V gene, CDR1 is DFQATT and CDR2 is SNEGSKA (reference sequence). Unmatched junction bases numbered 0, after V lost 5 bases and J lost 0 bases. The CDR3 nucleotides are TGCAGTGCTGGGACTAGCGGCTCCTACAATGAGCAGTTCTTC. Its translation is CSAGTSGSYNEQFF.

V gene TRBV5-1 combines with J gene TRBJ2-3; 7 nucleotides align to TRBD2. The trim removed 4 bases at V and 1 base at J, leaving 15 bases unmatched. Germline lookup yields CDR1 SGHRS and CDR2 YFSETQ. The CDR3 is 18 residues long. The CDR3 sequence: CASSRGGGANRRTDTQYF. CDR3 nucleotide sequence: TGCGCCAGCAGCCGCGGGGGAGGGGCCAACCGCCGCACAGATACGCAGTATTTT.

The CDR3, as DNA: TGTGCCAGCAGTTTCACAGGGAGTTCCTATGGCTACACCTTC. This sequence encodes CASSFTGSSYGYTF. The chain uses TRBV12-3 or TRBV12-4 and TRBJ1-2, with TRBD1 as a possible D gene (6 bases). The ends were cut back, 3 bases at V and 4 bases at J, with 12 bases in the middle. This CDR3 comprises 14 residues.

The genes are TRBV5-1 and TRBJ2-3; the match to TRBD2 covers 11 bases. The V segment lost 0 bases and the J segment 3 bases; nucleotides outside the gene matches: 3. The CDR3 consists of 16 residues. The germline gives CDR1 SGHRS, CDR2 YFSETQ. The CDR3: CASSLGLAGKTDTQYF. Written as DNA, the CDR3 is TGCGCCAGCAGCTTGGGACTAGCGGGGAAAACAGATACGCAGTATTTT.

This clonotype has a handful of counts. The chain is built from TRBV12-3 or TRBV12-4 and TRBJ2-5, with TRBD2 matching 7 bases. J was trimmed by 0 bases and V by 6 bases; bases with no gene match: 4. The CDR3 runs to 14 residues. For the CDR3, the DNA is TGTGCCAGCAGCTCACTAGCGTACCAAGAGACCCAGTACTTC. This encodes CASSSLAYQETQYF.

The chain joins TRBV9 to TRBJ2-6; TRBD1 matches 7 bases. V shed 4 bases, J shed 7 bases, and the junction held 20 bases outside the gene matches. The germline CDR1 and CDR2 sequences are SGDLS and YYNGEE. CDR3 length: 19 amino acids. CDR3 sequence (DNA): TGTGCCAGCAGCCCCCAACAGGGGCAATTCTCTGGGGTAGCCAACGTCCTGACTTTC. Translated: CASSPQQGQFSGVANVLTF.

The genes are TRBV5-5 and TRBJ1-2; D may be TRBD1 (5 bases). The CDR3 has 14 amino acids. Germline CDR1 reads SGHKS; CDR2 reads YYEKEE (reference sequence). Trimming removed 0 bases at V and 1 base at J, with 7 bases between. CDR3 sequence (DNA): TGTGCCAGCAGCTTGGTAGGGGTTAACTATGGCTACACCTTC. Amino acid sequence: CASSLVGVNYGYTF.

The gene calls are TRBV5-1 and TRBJ1-2, with 11 bases identical to TRBD1. J lost 4 bases, V lost 7 bases, and 9 bases had no gene match. The CDR3 is made up of 15 amino acids. Germline CDR1 SGHRS, CDR2 YFSETQ. The CDR3 sequence: CASGKGQGASYGYTF. In DNA form, the CDR3 reads TGCGCCAGCGGGAAAGGACAGGGGGCAAGCTATGGCTACACCTTC.